This TCR beta chain was identified in a study of cytomegalovirus exposure and HLA in healthy donors. With regard to this clone: Its target is unknown.

Notes on the study in general: Among donors in an Asian-associated ancestry cluster, a later analysis reportedly found fewer N-insertions than the approximately 670-donor mean. In a later analysis, TCR beta V- and J-gene trimming was associated with a missense DCLRE1C variant. Both high specificity and high sensitivity reportedly marked the classifier's diagnosis of cytomegalovirus status.

The PCR ran on 60 Vbeta and 13 Jbeta primers. Method: immunoSEQ multiplex PCR; TCRdb's copy keeps in-frame clones and lacks some. Altogether 55,000 to 65,000 clones are present, about 80% being singletons, with the ten largest covering roughly 3.4%. Germline V lookup: CDR1 WNHNN, CDR2 SYGVQD (reference sequence). This CDR3 region has 14 residues. Trimming shortened V by 3 bases and J by 5 bases, and 13 bases separated the two germline ends. The chain uses TRBV10-1 and TRBJ1-1; D might be TRBD1 (5 bases). The sample was PBMCs. This clonotype originated in a woman in her thirties or forties in good health and CMV-seropositive. The CDR3 nucleotides are TGCGCCAGCAGTGAAAAAGCAGGGAGGACTGAAGCTTTCTTT. Its translation: CASSEKAGRTEAFF.